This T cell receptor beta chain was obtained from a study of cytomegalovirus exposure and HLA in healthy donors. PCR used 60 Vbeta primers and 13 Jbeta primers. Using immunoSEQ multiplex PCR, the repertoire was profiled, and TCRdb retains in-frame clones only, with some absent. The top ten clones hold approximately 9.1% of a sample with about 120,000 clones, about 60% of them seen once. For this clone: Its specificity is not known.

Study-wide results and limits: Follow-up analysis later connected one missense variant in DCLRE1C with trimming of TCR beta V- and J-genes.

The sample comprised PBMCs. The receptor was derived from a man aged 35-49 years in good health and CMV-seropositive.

The CDR3 DNA reads as TGTGCCGCGCGAGGTGGAGATACGCAGTATTTT. Protein: CAARGGDTQYF. V usage is TRBV28 and J usage is TRBJ2-3; no reliable D call. The germline V and J ends were trimmed by 11 bases and 5 bases, with 11 bases remaining between them. Germline assignment: CDR1 MDHEN and CDR2 SYDVKM. The CDR3 sequence is 11 residues long. Looking up the rest from reference TRBV28 and TRBJ2-3 gives the full variable domain: DVKVTQSSRYLVKRTGEKVFLECVQDMDHENMFWYRQDPGLGLRLIYFSYDVKMKEKGDIPEGYSVSREKKERFSLILESASTNQTSMYLCAARGGDTQYFGPGTRLTVL.